The T cell receptor beta chain under discussion was sequenced for a study of T cells after yellow fever vaccination. The overall study: Preparation of fractions with low cell numbers was performed using SMART-Seq v4 Ultra Low Input.

TCRdb recomputed calls from the 5' RACE reads with MiXCR, one row per CDR3 protein. This table holds over 150,000 distinct CDR3 sequences, approximately 6.8% found once. The CDR3 totals 13 residues. V lost 7 bases, J lost 7 bases, and 9 bases stayed unmatched. Germline V lookup: CDR1 SQVTM, CDR2 ANQGSEA. This clonotype was seen repeatedly, ten times or more. The chain couples TRBV29-1 to TRBJ2-5; 10 nucleotides match TRBD1. The sequencing used CD4+ T cells sorted from PBMCs, collected about 5 days after the first yellow fever vaccination. This TCR was sampled from a man younger than 35 who received the YFV17D yellow fever vaccine. The CDR3 region is CSATPGQGRTQYF. DNA of the CDR3: TGCAGCGCCACTCCGGGACAGGGGAGGACCCAGTACTTC.